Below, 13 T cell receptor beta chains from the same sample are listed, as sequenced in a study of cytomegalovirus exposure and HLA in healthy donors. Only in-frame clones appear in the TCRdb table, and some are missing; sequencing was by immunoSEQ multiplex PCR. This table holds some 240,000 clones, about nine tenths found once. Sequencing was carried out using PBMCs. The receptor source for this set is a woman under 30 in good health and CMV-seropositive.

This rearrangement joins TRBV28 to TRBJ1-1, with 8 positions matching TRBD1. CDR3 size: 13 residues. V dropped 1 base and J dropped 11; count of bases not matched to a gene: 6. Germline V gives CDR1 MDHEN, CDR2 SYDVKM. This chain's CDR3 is CASSLSGGAPAFF. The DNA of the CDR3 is TGTGCCAGCAGTTTATCAGGGGGCGCCCCTGCTTTCTTT.

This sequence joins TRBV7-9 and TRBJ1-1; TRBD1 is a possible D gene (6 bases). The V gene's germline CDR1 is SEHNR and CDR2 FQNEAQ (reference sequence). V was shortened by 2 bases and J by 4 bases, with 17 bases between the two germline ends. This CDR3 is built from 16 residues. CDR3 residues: CASSLRAGEGITEAFF. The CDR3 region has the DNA TGTGCCAGCAGCTTACGGGCAGGGGAAGGGATCACTGAAGCTTTCTTT.

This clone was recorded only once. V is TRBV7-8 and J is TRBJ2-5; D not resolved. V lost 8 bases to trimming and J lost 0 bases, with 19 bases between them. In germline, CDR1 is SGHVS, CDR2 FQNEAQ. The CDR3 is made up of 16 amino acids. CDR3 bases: TGTGCCAGCGCTAGTGGTTTGAGTTTTAACCAAGAGACCCAGTACTTC. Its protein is CASASGLSFNQETQYF.

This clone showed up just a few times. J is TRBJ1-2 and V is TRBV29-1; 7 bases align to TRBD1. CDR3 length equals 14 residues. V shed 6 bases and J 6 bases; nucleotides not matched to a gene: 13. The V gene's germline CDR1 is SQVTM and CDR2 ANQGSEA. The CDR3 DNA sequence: TGCAGCGTCGTTCCAGGGACAGCGAGCCATGGCTACACCTTC. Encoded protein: CSVVPGTASHGYTF.

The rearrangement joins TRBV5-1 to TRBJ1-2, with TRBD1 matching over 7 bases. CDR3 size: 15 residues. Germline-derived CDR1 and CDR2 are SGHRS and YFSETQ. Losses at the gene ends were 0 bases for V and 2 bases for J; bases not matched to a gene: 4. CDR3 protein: CASSLGQGTNYGYTF. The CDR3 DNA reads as TGCGCCAGCAGCTTGGGACAGGGAACCAACTATGGCTACACCTTC.

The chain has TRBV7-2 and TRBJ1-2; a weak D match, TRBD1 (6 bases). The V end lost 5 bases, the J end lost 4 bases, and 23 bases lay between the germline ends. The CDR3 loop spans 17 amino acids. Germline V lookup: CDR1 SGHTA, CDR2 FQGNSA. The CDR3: CASSPTFPLTGTYGYTF. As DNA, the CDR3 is TGTGCCAGCAGCCCGACCTTCCCCCTGACAGGAACCTATGGCTACACCTTC.

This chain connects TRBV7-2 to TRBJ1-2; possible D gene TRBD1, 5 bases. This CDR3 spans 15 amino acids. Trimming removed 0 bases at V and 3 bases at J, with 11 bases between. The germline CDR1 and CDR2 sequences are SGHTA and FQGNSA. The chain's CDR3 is CASSLAGLGDYGYTF. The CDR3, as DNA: TGTGCCAGCAGCTTAGCGGGACTTGGGGACTATGGCTACACCTTC.

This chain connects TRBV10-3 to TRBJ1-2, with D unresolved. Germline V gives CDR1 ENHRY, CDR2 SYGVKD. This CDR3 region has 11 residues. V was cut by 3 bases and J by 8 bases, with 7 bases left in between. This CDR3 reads CAISDEGGYTF. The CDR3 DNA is TGTGCCATCAGTGACGAGGGAGGCTACACCTTC.

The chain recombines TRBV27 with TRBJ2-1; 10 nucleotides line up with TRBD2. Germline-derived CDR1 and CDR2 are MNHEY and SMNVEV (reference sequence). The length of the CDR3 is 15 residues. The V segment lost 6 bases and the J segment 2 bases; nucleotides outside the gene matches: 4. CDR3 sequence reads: CASSGLAETYNEQFF. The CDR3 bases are TGTGCCAGCAGCGGACTAGCGGAGACCTACAATGAGCAGTTCTTC.

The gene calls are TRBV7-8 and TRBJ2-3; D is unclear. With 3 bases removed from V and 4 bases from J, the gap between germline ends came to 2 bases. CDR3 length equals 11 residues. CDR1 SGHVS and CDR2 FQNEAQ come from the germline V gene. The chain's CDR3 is CASSFADTQYF. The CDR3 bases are TGTGCCAGCAGCTTCGCAGATACGCAGTATTTT.

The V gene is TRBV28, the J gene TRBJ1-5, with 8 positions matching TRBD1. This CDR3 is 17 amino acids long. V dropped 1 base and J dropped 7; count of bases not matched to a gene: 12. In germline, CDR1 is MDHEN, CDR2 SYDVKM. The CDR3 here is CASSLSRGRLGEQPQHF. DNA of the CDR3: TGTGCCAGCAGTTTATCCAGGGGGCGCCTGGGGGAGCAGCCCCAGCATTTT.

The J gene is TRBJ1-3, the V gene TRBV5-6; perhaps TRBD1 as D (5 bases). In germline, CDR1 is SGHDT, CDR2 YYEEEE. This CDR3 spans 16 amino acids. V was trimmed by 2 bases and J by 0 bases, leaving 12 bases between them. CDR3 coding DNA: TGTGCCAGCAGCTTTAATACAGGACACTCTGGAAACACCATATATTTT. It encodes CASSFNTGHSGNTIYF. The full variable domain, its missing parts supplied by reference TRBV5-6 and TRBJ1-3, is DAGVTQSPTHLIKTRGQQVTLRCSPKSGHDTVSWYQQALGQGPQFIFQYYEEEERQRGNFPDRFSGHQFPNYSSELNVNALLLGDSALYLCASSFNTGHSGNTIYFGEGSWLTVV.

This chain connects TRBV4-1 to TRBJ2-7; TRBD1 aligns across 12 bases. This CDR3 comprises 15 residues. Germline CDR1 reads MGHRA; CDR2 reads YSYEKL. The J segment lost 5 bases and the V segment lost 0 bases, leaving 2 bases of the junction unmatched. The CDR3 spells CASSQEGTGGDEQYF. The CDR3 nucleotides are TGCGCCAGCAGCCAAGAAGGGACAGGGGGCGACGAGCAGTACTTC.